These 10 T cell receptor beta chains came from one sample sequenced in a study of blood T cell repertoires in COVID-19. This table comes from immunoSEQ multiplex PCR, and its TCRdb copy is limited to in-frame clones, with some not included. The sample lists about 310,000 clones; 90% were seen once. Sequencing was carried out using PBMCs or T cells enriched from blood (not recorded which). These receptors came from a woman between 18 and 30 years old with acute COVID-19.

This chain links TRBV15 with TRBJ1-2; D is undetermined. V gave up 0 bases and J gave up 4 bases, with 9 bases separating them. Germline V CDR1 and CDR2: LNHNV, YYDKDF (reference sequence). The CDR3 contains 14 residues. This chain's CDR3 is CATSRDRRGYGYTF. CDR3 coding DNA: TGTGCCACCAGCAGAGATCGTCGGGGCTATGGCTACACCTTC.

V and J are TRBV6-5 and TRBJ1-2; weak D call: TRBD1 (5 bases). In germline, CDR1 is MNHEY, CDR2 SVGAGI. With 7 bases removed from V and 8 bases from J, the gap between germline ends came to 20 bases. The CDR3 sequence is 14 residues long. The CDR3: CASIPAGGARGYTF. The CDR3 nucleotides read TGTGCCAGCATTCCCGCGGGAGGGGCGCGGGGCTACACCTTC.

The rearrangement links TRBV7-8 to TRBJ1-2; TRBD1 aligns across 7 bases. Trimming cost V 2 bases and J 6 bases; bases outside gene matches: 6. This CDR3 has 14 amino acids. The germline CDR1 and CDR2 sequences are SGHVS and FQNEAQ. CDR3 in DNA: TGTGCCAGCAGCTTACCAGGACAGGAGGATGGCTACACCTTC. Translating gives CASSLPGQEDGYTF.

This rearrangement joins TRBV19 to TRBJ2-7; TRBD1 matches at 11 bases. J was trimmed by 6 bases and V by 4 bases; bases with no gene match: 5. The CDR3 length is 14 residues. Germline V lookup: CDR1 LNHDA, CDR2 SQIVND (reference sequence). The CDR3 region has the DNA TGTGCCAGTAGTACCGGGACAGGGGGACTCGAGCAGTACTTC. Protein: CASSTGTGGLEQYF.

This clone was seen a single time. The chain's CDR3 is CASSVAGVSNEQFF. DNA for the CDR3: TGTGCCAGCAGCGTAGCGGGAGTATCCAATGAGCAGTTCTTC. This sequence joins TRBV9 and TRBJ2-1; D might be TRBD2 (6 bases). The V end lost 0 bases, the J end lost 6 bases, and 10 bases lay between the germline ends. CDR3 length equals 14 residues. Germline-derived CDR1 and CDR2 are SGDLS and YYNGEE.

The chain combines TRBV6-1 with TRBJ1-6, with D unresolved. Germline V gene data show CDR1 as MNHNS and CDR2 as SASEGT. The CDR3 is 16 amino acids. V was cut by 1 base and J by 6 bases, with 13 bases left in between. The DNA of the CDR3 is TGTGCCAGCAGTGAAGTACTAAGCGAGCGTAATTCACCCCTCCACTTT. Translation: CASSEVLSERNSPLHF.

The chain employs TRBV30 and TRBJ2-3; 9 bases line up with TRBD2. Looked up from germline, CDR1 is GTSNPN and CDR2 is SVGIG (reference sequence). This CDR3 region has 14 residues. V lost 2 bases, J lost 1 base, and 1 base stayed unmatched. The CDR3 DNA sequence: TGTGCCTGGAGTAGGACTAGCGGCACAGATACGCAGTATTTT. Its protein product is CAWSRTSGTDTQYF. Full variable domain (rest looked up from reference TRBV30 and TRBJ2-3): SQTIHQWPATLVQPVGSPLSLECTVEGTSNPNLYWYRQAAGRGLQLLFYSVGIGQISSEVPQNLSASRPQDRQFILSSKKLLLSDSGFYLCAWSRTSGTDTQYFGPGTRLTVL.

This chain joins TRBV19 and TRBJ1-5; D possibly corresponds to TRBD1 (6 bases). This CDR3 has 17 residues. Germline lookup yields CDR1 LNHDA and CDR2 SQIVND (reference sequence). V was trimmed by 1 base and J by 1 base, leaving 14 bases between them. As DNA, the CDR3 is TGTGCCAGTAGTATAGTACAAACGGGACAAAGCAATCAGCCCCAGCATTTT. It is translated as CASSIVQTGQSNQPQHF.

This chain links TRBV19 with TRBJ1-1, with D unclear. Deletions cut 7 bases from V and 2 bases from J, with 14 bases between. This CDR3 has 14 amino acids. Germline loops: CDR1 LNHDA, CDR2 SQIVND (reference sequence). The CDR3 protein is CASTPSTVNTEAFF. Here the CDR3 DNA reads TGTGCCAGTACCCCATCTACAGTCAACACTGAAGCTTTCTTT.

The rearrangement uses TRBV23-1 and TRBJ1-2, with 7 bases fitting TRBD1. TRBV23-1 is filed as an ORF, its function uncertain. V lost 0 bases to trimming and J lost 4 bases; unmatched junction nucleotides: 2. This CDR3 is 14 amino acids long. CDR3 in amino acids: CASSQSRQGYGYTF. CDR3 bases: TGCGCCAGCAGTCAATCAAGACAGGGCTATGGCTACACCTTC.